These 9 T cell receptor beta chains were all obtained from the same sample, sequenced in a study of shared clonotypes between healthy human individuals. Assay used: immunoSEQ multiplex PCR; TCRdb lists only in-frame clones, some missing. The sample shows approximately 600,000 clones, 85% to 95% of them seen only once. Naive CD8 cells lacked CD45RO, underwent positive selection for CCR7 and left out terminally differentiated effector memory CD45RA+ cells. Sequencing was carried out using naive CD8+ T cells sorted from blood. The receptors stem from a woman younger than 45 in good health.

The J gene is TRBJ1-1, the V gene TRBV21-1; the DNA was not compared with TRBD1, the D call given in the table. TRBV21-1 is labeled a pseudogene. The CDR3 length is 16 residues. CDR3 DNA: TGTGCCAGCACCAGGGGGTTCTGGGCGATGAACACTGAAGCTTTCTTT. Translated: CASTRGFWAMNTEAFF.

The chain links TRBV18 to TRBJ2-2; D gene ambiguous. The V end was cut by 3 bases, the J end by 3 bases, with 5 bases between. The germline V gene has CDR1 KGHSH and CDR2 LQKENI. CDR3 length: 13 residues. This CDR3 is CASSPPYTGELFF. CDR3 DNA sequence: TGTGCCAGCTCACCGCCTTACACCGGGGAGCTGTTTTTT. Full variable domain (rest looked up from reference TRBV18 and TRBJ2-2): NAGVMQNPRHLVRRRGQEARLRCSPMKGHSHVYWYRQLPEEGLKFMVYLQKENIIDESGMPKERFSAEFPKEGPSILRIQQVVRGDSAAYFCASSPPYTGELFFGEGSRLTVL.

The V gene is TRBV7-2, the J gene TRBJ2-3, with 7 nucleotides matching TRBD1. Looked up from germline, CDR1 is SGHTA and CDR2 is FQGNSA. The CDR3 is made up of 15 amino acids. The trim removed 1 base at V and 0 bases at J, leaving 1 base unmatched. The CDR3 here is CASSLGQGSTDTQYF. The CDR3 DNA follows: TGTGCCAGCAGCTTAGGACAGGGTAGCACAGATACGCAGTATTTT.

This chain connects TRBV7-8 to TRBJ2-5; D is possibly TRBD1 or TRBD2 (5 bases each). V lost 7 bases, J lost 5 bases, and 20 bases lay in between. Germline CDR1 and CDR2: SGHVS and FQNEAQ. The CDR3 totals 15 residues. The CDR3 spells CASTTTALGPETQYF. In nucleotides, the CDR3 is TGTGCCAGCACCACGACAGCACTAGGTCCGGAGACCCAGTACTTC.

This clone has only one observation. V is TRBV6-5 and J is TRBJ2-1, with 7 bases lining up with TRBD1. The CDR3 length is 13 residues. Germline-derived CDR1 and CDR2 are MNHEY and SVGAGI. Germline trimming cut 5 bases from V and 15 bases from J; bases unmatched to any gene: 13. Here the CDR3 reads CASSLPTDRKWFF. CDR3 DNA sequence: TGTGCCAGCAGTCTCCCCACGGACAGGAAATGGTTCTTC.

The chain is built from TRBV29-1 and TRBJ2-2; perhaps D is TRBD1 or TRBD2 (5 bases each). The CDR3 has 15 residues. The germline gives CDR1 SQVTM, CDR2 ANQGSEA. Deletions cut 2 bases from V and 6 bases from J, with 16 bases between. The chain's CDR3 is CSVESRAGRAGELFF. Here the CDR3 DNA reads TGCAGCGTTGAATCCAGGGCGGGTAGGGCCGGGGAGCTGTTTTTT.

The V and J genes are TRBV6-5 and TRBJ1-5; 7 bases are shared with TRBD1. Trimming removed 6 bases from V and 8 bases from J; junction bases left unmatched: 7. CDR3 size: 13 residues. Germline V CDR1 and CDR2: MNHEY, SVGAGI. The chain's CDR3 is CASRQGQLEPQHF. CDR3 coding DNA: TGTGCCAGCAGGCAGGGACAGCTAGAGCCCCAGCATTTT.

The rearrangement joins TRBV20-1 to TRBJ1-1; no firm D call. With 7 bases removed from V and 6 bases from J, the gap between germline ends came to 12 bases. This CDR3 has 11 amino acids. In germline, CDR1 is DFQATT, CDR2 SNEGSKA (reference sequence). This chain's CDR3 is CSVRRGSEAFF. The CDR3 nucleotides read TGCAGTGTGAGGCGGGGATCTGAAGCTTTCTTT.

The V gene is TRBV5-4, the J gene TRBJ2-6; 8 positions match TRBD2. The CDR3 covers 16 residues. Germline V gene data show CDR1 as SGHNT and CDR2 as YYREEE (reference sequence). V gave up 4 bases and J gave up 1 base; unmatched junction bases: 4. CDR3 sequence: CASSPGGVSGANVLTF. The CDR3 DNA reads TGTGCCAGCAGCCCGGGGGGGGTGTCTGGGGCCAACGTCCTGACTTTC.